Shown below are 18 T cell receptor beta chains from a single sample sequenced in a study of T cell repertoires in MIS-A myocarditis (dated by TCRdb to 2021 to 2024). Library preparation was by the immunoSEQ multiplex PCR assay. TCRdb took over this immuneACCESS table, retaining in-frame rearrangements with V and J assigned. Such tables are incomplete; in checked studies, under half of the missing clones stem from an unresolved V gene, and the remainder is unexplained. Here the sample has 15,000 or so clones; roughly 81% occur a single time. Of the sample, about 60% is held by the ten largest clones. Sequencing input: left ventricle heart tissue obtained at autopsy. The cell subset or site label, read with the paper, signifies: cardiac tissue sample (left or right ventricle, interventricular septum, or pericardium). The receptors derive from a man aged 18-30 years with fulminant myocarditis from multisystem inflammatory syndrome in adults (MIS-A) after COVID-19.

This chain uses TRBV11-1 with TRBJ2-7; the match to TRBD1 covers 9 bases. This CDR3 has 14 amino acids. Germline trimming cut 4 bases from V and 2 bases from J; bases unmatched to any gene: 3. Germline values: CDR1 SGHAT, CDR2 FQDESV (reference sequence). In DNA form, the CDR3 reads TGTGCCAGCAGCTCCGGGACAGGGACCTACGAGCAGTACTTC. It yields the protein CASSSGTGTYEQYF.

The rearrangement joins TRBV11-2 to TRBJ2-2; D may be TRBD2 (5 bases). This CDR3 contains 15 residues. Germline CDR1 reads SGHAT; CDR2 reads FQNNGV. V lost 8 bases and J 7 bases, leaving 20 bases between the germline ends. The CDR3 protein is CASSLWEPAGGELFF. The CDR3, as DNA: TGTGCCAGCTCCCTCTGGGAACCCGCGGGCGGGGAGCTGTTTTTT.

This clone was picked up one time. This chain joins TRBV2 and TRBJ2-1; D possibly corresponds to TRBD2 (6 bases). Looked up from germline, CDR1 is SNHLY and CDR2 is FYNNEI. The CDR3 has 18 residues. V lost 0 bases and J lost 0, with 15 bases in between. This CDR3 reads CASSEASGRDASYNEQFF. The DNA of the CDR3 is TGTGCCAGCAGTGAAGCGTCGGGGCGGGACGCCTCCTACAATGAGCAGTTCTTC.

The J gene is TRBJ1-3, the V gene TRBV19; D is unresolved. The ends were cut back, 7 bases at V and 2 bases at J, with 12 bases in the middle. Germline V gives CDR1 LNHDA, CDR2 SQIVND (reference sequence). There are 14 residues in the CDR3. CDR3 region: CASIDGSAGNTIYF. The DNA of the CDR3 is TGTGCCAGTATAGATGGATCTGCTGGAAACACCATATATTTT.

The chain combines TRBV6-6 with TRBJ2-7; perhaps TRBD1 as D (6 bases). The CDR3 loop spans 12 amino acids. The germline V and J ends were trimmed by 5 bases and 9 bases, with 14 bases remaining between them. CDR1 MNHNY and CDR2 SVGAGI come from the germline V gene (reference sequence). DNA for the CDR3: TGTGCCAGCAGTCAAGACAGGAGCGGGCAGTACTTC. It yields the protein CASSQDRSGQYF.

V and J are TRBV28 and TRBJ1-2; D uncertain. The CDR3 has 13 amino acids. Trimming removed 5 bases from V and 7 bases from J, with 14 bases in between. Germline V CDR1 and CDR2: MDHEN, SYDVKM. The CDR3 coding sequence is TGTGCCAGCAGTACCTATGGATCGCCTGGCTACACCTTC. This gives the protein CASSTYGSPGYTF.

A few counts support this clone. V is TRBV6-4 and J is TRBJ2-1; no clear D. Germline V gene sequence: CDR1 MRHNA, CDR2 SNTAGT. Deletions cut 3 bases from V and 10 bases from J, with 13 bases between. This CDR3 region has 13 residues. The DNA of the CDR3 is TGTGCCAGCAGTGAAAGATTGTTGTCGGAGCAGTTCTTC. Encoded protein: CASSERLLSEQFF.

The chain combines TRBV19 with TRBJ2-3; D could derive from TRBD1 or TRBD2 (5 bases each). The ends were cut back, 9 bases at V and 6 bases at J, with 19 bases in the middle. This CDR3 spans 14 amino acids. Germline V CDR1 and CDR2: LNHDA, SQIVND (reference sequence). The CDR3 sequence: CASRPGTKGDTQYF. DNA for the CDR3: TGTGCCAGCCGGCCCGGGACGAAGGGCGATACGCAGTATTTT. Full variable domain (remainder filled in from reference TRBV19 and TRBJ2-3): DGGITQSPKYLFRKEGQNVTLSCEQNLNHDAMYWYRQDPGQGLRLIYYSQIVNDFQKGDIAEGYSVSREKKESFPLTVTSAQKNPTAFYLCASRPGTKGDTQYFGPGTRLTVL.

J is TRBJ2-2 and V is TRBV2; D is possibly TRBD1 (5 bases). Between the trimmed V and J ends, which lost 7 bases and 2 bases, there was a span of 14 bases. The CDR3 is 15 residues long. From germline, CDR1 is SNHLY and CDR2 FYNNEI. The CDR3 is CASKENRQNTGELFF. The CDR3 region has the DNA TGTGCCAGCAAGGAGAACAGGCAAAACACCGGGGAGCTGTTTTTT.

CDR3 amino acids: CASSRGTDNYTF. The CDR3 DNA follows: TGTGCCAGCAGCCGGGGAACTGACAACTACACCTTC. The gene calls are TRBV3-1 (or the pseudogene TRBV3-2) and TRBJ1-2, with unresolved D. The CDR3 covers 12 residues. Per the germline V gene, CDR1 is LGHDT and CDR2 is YNNKEL (reference sequence). The germline V and J ends were trimmed by 4 bases and 10 bases, with 13 bases remaining between them.

The rearrangement joins TRBV29-1 to TRBJ1-4; D is uncertain. Trimming left V 4 bases short and J 8 bases short, with 11 bases between. The germline CDR1 and CDR2 sequences are SQVTM and ANQGSEA. This CDR3 contains 12 residues. In nucleotides, the CDR3 is TGCAGCGTTGGATCTAGCGGGGAAAAACTGTTTTTT. Encoded protein: CSVGSSGEKLFF.

This sequence joins TRBV5-1 and TRBJ2-2; tentative D call: TRBD2 (5 bases). V gave up 0 bases and J gave up 4 bases, with 19 bases separating them. The CDR3 is made up of 18 amino acids. CDR1 is SGHRS and CDR2 is YFSETQ in the germline V gene. The CDR3 region is CASSLVASSGLGTGELFF. In DNA form, the CDR3 reads TGCGCCAGCAGCTTGGTGGCTAGCTCGGGGTTGGGCACCGGGGAGCTGTTTTTT.

The chain recombines TRBV28 with TRBJ2-2; the D is unclear. CDR3 length equals 14 residues. V was clipped by 6 bases and J by 2 bases, with 10 bases between them. Per the germline V gene, CDR1 is MDHEN and CDR2 is SYDVKM. The CDR3 DNA is TGTGCCAGCAGACAGTCCGAAAACACCGGGGAGCTGTTTTTT. It is translated as CASRQSENTGELFF.

This chain's CDR3 is CASSQDRTGELFF. CDR3 DNA sequence: TGCGCCAGCAGCCAAGATCGAACCGGGGAGCTGTTTTTT. V gene TRBV4-1 combines with J gene TRBJ2-2; D remains unclear. The CDR3 spans 13 residues. Trimming pared 0 bases from V and 5 bases from J, leaving 4 bases between. Germline V gene lookup returns CDR1 MGHRA and CDR2 YSYEKL.

J is TRBJ1-6 and V is TRBV6-1; D is unresolved. Trimming removed 1 base at V and 4 bases at J, with 5 bases between. CDR1 is MNHNS, CDR2 SASEGT, per germline. The CDR3 length is 14 residues. This CDR3 is CASSEGGYNSPLHF. In DNA, the CDR3 is TGTGCCAGCAGTGAAGGGGGATATAATTCACCCCTCCACTTT.

V is TRBV18 and J is TRBJ1-3; D is uncertain. The length of the CDR3 is 15 residues. Germline assignment: CDR1 KGHSH and CDR2 LQKENI. V was shortened by 3 bases and J by 0 bases, with 9 bases between the two germline ends. This CDR3 reads CASSPWKNSGNTIYF. DNA of the CDR3: TGTGCCAGCTCACCGTGGAAGAACTCTGGAAACACCATATATTTT.

The chain uses TRBV9 and TRBJ2-1; 7 bases are a match to TRBD1. CDR1 is SGDLS and CDR2 is YYNGEE in the germline V gene. This CDR3 has 15 residues. V lost 3 bases, J lost 1 base, and 4 bases stayed unmatched. The DNA for the CDR3 is TGTGCCAGCAGCGCCGGGACAGATTCCTACAATGAGCAGTTCTTC. This gives the protein CASSAGTDSYNEQFF.

V usage is TRBV7-3 and J usage is TRBJ2-3; weak D call: TRBD2 (6 bases). CDR3 length: 14 residues. Germline V CDR1 and CDR2: SGHTA, FQGTGA. V was trimmed by 0 bases and J by 6 bases, leaving 10 bases between them. This CDR3 is CASSLTNGGDTQYF. The DNA of the CDR3 is TGTGCCAGCAGCTTAACCAATGGGGGGGATACGCAGTATTTT.